The entry below gives a single T cell receptor (beta chain) sequence along with its context. The CDR3 runs to 15 residues. Trimming shortened V by 2 bases and J by 8 bases, and 13 bases separated the two germline ends. Germline lookup yields CDR1 SGHTA and CDR2 FQGTGA. The record originates from a study of technical replicates of blood from a handful of donors. Produced via immunoSEQ multiplex PCR; TCRdb's table is partial and in-frame only. The table shows about 69,000 clones, with around nine tenths occurring only once. J is TRBJ1-6 and V is TRBV7-3, with D perhaps matching TRBD1 (5 bases). The sequence was collected from a human donor in good health. Some clones in this sample may be carry-over from other donors' samples. The sequenced sample was PBMCs. In DNA form, the CDR3 reads TGTGCCAGCAGCTTATTAGGTACAGGCTATTCACCCCTCCACTTT. Its protein is CASSLLGTGYSPLHF.